The sequence of this T cell receptor beta chain was determined in a study of identical twins. CDR3 length equals 15 residues. Germline V gives CDR1 DFQATT, CDR2 SNEGSKA (reference sequence). V lost 1 base to trimming and J lost 4 bases; unmatched junction nucleotides: 9. In regard to this clonotype: As yet, its antigen is unknown.

From the 5' RACE reads, TCRdb called clonotypes with MiXCR, one entry per CDR3 protein. There are around 100,000 distinct CDR3 sequences in the sample; under 6.5% occur only once, and roughly 12% lies in the top ten. Findings and limits, study-wide: Shared out-of-frame alpha sequences (those common to twins) showed excess low generation probability. Weaker excess twin sharing was seen among beta out-of-frame sequences.

The V call is TRBV20-1, the J call TRBJ2-7; TRBD2 matches at 8 bases. The sample taken for sequencing was memory T cells sorted from blood. The clonotype comes from a woman aged 45-65 years in good health. CDR3 in amino acids: CSARASRSGSYEQYF. CDR3 DNA sequence: TGCAGTGCTAGAGCCTCTAGGAGCGGGAGTTACGAGCAGTACTTC.